Here is one T cell receptor (beta chain) with its context. Its antigen is not known. The CDR3 length is 16 residues. V was cut by 0 bases and J by 2 bases, with 12 bases left in between. CD4+ T cell IFNgamma after overnight CMV lysate exposure gave donor CMV status. After CD4 positive bead selection, the CD4-negative fraction gave CD8 T cells. The data derive from a study of naive and memory T cell subsets. Study observations and caveats: Expression changes during T cell differentiation may affect RNA-based TCR counts. Findings for naive and memory subsets could not be checked against ground truth.

The beta constant-region primer was an equimolar mix of two oligonucleotides covering TRBC1 and TRBC2. Nested alpha and beta constant-region primers with the SP2 primer drove four PCR rounds on ligated cDNA. TCRdb re-derived calls from the UMI-ligation and nested PCR reads in MiXCR, one entry per CDR3 protein. Here the sample spans 130,000 or so distinct CDR3 sequences, 36% being singletons. The sequence was collected from a human donor in good health. Sequenced input: central memory CD4+ T cells from blood. This sequence joins TRBV23-1 and TRBJ2-3; D not resolved. TRBV23-1 is marked as an open reading frame, function uncertain. The CDR3 sequence: CASSQSIQGPTDTQYF. CDR3 DNA sequence: TGCGCCAGCAGTCAATCGATCCAAGGGCCCACAGATACGCAGTATTTT.